This T cell receptor beta chain was profiled in a study of T cell changes during pregnancy in multiple sclerosis. There are 15 residues in the CDR3. This clone was recorded once. TCRdb keeps only in-frame clones here, not all; method: immunoSEQ multiplex PCR. Of over 55,000 clones detected, roughly 93% appear once; the ten largest clones hold about 1.7%. The rearrangement links TRBV21-1 to TRBJ2-5; the tabulated D call, TRBD1, remains unverified against the DNA. TRBV21-1 represents a pseudogene. The source of this sequence is a female donor with multiple sclerosis, enrolled in a pregnancy study. The specimen was peripheral blood, collected after pregnancy. CDR3 sequence (DNA): TGTGCCAGCAGGACTACAGGGGACGGAGGAGAGACCCAGTACTTC. Translated, it gives CASRTTGDGGETQYF.